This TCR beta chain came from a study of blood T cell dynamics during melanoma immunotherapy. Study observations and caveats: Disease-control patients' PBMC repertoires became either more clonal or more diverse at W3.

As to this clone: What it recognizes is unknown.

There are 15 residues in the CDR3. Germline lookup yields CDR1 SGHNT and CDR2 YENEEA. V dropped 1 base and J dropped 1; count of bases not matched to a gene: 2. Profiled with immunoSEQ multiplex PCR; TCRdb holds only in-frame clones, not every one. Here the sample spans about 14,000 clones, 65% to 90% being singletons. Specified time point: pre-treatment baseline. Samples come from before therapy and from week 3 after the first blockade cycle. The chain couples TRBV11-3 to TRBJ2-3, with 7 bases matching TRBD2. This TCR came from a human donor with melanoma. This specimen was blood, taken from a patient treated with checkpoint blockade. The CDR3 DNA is TGTGCCAGCAGCTTAGTGAGCGGGGGCACAGATACGCAGTATTTT. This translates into CASSLVSGGTDTQYF. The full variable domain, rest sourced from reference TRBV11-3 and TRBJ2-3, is EAGVVQSPRYKIIEKKQPVAFWCNPISGHNTLYWYLQNLGQGPELLIRYENEEAVDDSQLPKDRFSAERLKGVDSTLKIQPAELGDSAVYLCASSLVSGGTDTQYFGPGTRLTVL.